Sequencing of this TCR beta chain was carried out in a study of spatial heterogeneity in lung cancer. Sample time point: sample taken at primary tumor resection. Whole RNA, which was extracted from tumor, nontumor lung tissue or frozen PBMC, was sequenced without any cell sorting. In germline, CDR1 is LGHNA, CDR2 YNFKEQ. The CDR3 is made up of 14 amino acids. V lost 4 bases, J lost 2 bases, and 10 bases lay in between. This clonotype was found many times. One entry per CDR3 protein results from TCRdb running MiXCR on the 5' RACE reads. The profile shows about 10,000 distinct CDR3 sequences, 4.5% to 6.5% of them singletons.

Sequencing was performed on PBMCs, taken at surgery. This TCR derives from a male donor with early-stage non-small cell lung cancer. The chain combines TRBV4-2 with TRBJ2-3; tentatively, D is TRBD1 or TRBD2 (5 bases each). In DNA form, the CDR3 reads TGTGCCAGCAGCCCGGGACGAGACACAGATACGCAGTATTTT. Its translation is CASSPGRDTDTQYF.